This T cell receptor beta chain is drawn from a study of CD8+CD57+ T cells in acquired aplastic anemia. At the level of the study: Sorted CD4+ and CD8+ cells gave an average of roughly 3.2 ug of DNA. Findings and caveats of the study: CD8+ Simpson's diversity in patients was not significantly different from that in controls. Common to patients and controls were around 30 CD8+ CDR3 sequences.

For sequencing, patients were chosen who had shown expansion of CD8+CD57+ cells by flow cytometry. Patients, without exception, had severe acquired aplastic anemia. Profiles of TCR beta VDJ and CDR3 were generated from a genomic DNA template. TCRdb independently ran MiXCR on the reads; one entry per CDR3 protein. The sample yields 200,000 or so distinct CDR3 sequences, about 60% seen once. A few counts support this clonotype. What it binds is unknown. The CDR3 totals 13 residues. Trimming shortened V by 4 bases and J by 0 bases, and 5 bases separated the two germline ends. Germline V CDR1 and CDR2: KGHDR, SFDVKD.

Sequenced sample: sorted CD4+, CD8+, or CD8+CD57+ T cells (not recorded which) from PBMCs. This TCR came from a human donor with aplastic anemia. V usage is TRBV24-1 and J usage is TRBJ2-5; D gene uncertain. DNA for the CDR3: TGTGCCACCAGTGAGAGGTACCAAGAGACCCAGTACTTC. It specifies CATSERYQETQYF.